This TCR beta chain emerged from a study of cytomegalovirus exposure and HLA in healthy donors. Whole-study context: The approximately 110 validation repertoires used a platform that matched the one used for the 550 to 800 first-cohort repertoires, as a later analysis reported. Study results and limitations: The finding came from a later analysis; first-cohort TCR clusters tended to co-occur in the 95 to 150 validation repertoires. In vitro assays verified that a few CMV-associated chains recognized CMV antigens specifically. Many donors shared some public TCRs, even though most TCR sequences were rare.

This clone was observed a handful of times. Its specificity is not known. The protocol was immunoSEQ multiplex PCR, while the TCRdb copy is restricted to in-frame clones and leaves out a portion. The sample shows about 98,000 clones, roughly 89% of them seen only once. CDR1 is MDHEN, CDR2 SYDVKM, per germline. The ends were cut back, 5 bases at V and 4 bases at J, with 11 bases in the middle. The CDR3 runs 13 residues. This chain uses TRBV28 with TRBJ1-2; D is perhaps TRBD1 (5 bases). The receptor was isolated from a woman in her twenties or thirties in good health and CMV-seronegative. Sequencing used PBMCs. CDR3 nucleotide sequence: TGTGCCAGCAGTCGGGGGTCCCCCTATGGCTACACCTTC. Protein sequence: CASSRGSPYGYTF.